This T cell receptor beta chain came from a study of Ad26.COV2.S vaccination and SARS-CoV-2 variants. Documented treatment: about 20 received Ad26.COV2.S at low or high dose, single or two shots; roughly five received placebo; per-sample allocation not given. Samples analyzed were those drawn on day 63 after the first vaccine or placebo injection. The donor was a Boston adult aged 18-55 years. The assay was immunoSEQ multiplex PCR, and TCRdb's table has in-frame clones only and misses some. Altogether around 400,000 clones are present, 83% being singletons, with the ten largest covering approximately 7%. The starting material was peripheral blood, obtained in a trial of Ad26.COV2.S vaccine versus placebo. This TCR derives from a person between 18 and 65 years old who received the Ad26.COV2.S COVID-19 vaccine or a placebo.

The CDR3 sequence is CASSQAGLYYNEQFF. The CDR3 nucleotides are TGCGCCAGCAGCCAAGCGGGACTCTACTACAATGAGCAGTTCTTC. V and J are TRBV4-1 and TRBJ2-1, with D perhaps matching TRBD2 (6 bases). This CDR3 is built from 15 residues. CDR1 is MGHRA, CDR2 YSYEKL, per germline. V lost 1 base and J lost 3, with 10 bases in between.